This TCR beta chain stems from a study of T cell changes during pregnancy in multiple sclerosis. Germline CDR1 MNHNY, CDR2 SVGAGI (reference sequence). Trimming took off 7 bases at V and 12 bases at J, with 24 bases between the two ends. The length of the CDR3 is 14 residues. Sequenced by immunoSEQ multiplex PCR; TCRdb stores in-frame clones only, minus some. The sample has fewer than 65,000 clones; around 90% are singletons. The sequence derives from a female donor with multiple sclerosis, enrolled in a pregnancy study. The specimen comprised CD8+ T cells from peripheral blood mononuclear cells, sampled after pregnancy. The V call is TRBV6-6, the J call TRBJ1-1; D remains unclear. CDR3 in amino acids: CASTTITNSRGSFF. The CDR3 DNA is TGTGCCAGCACGACCATTACAAACTCCCGAGGGTCTTTCTTT.